Listed here are 23 T cell receptor beta chains from one sample, sequenced in a study of radiation and T cells in renal cell carcinoma. Clones were sequenced by immunoSEQ multiplex PCR, and TCRdb holds only the in-frame ones, with some missing. Of 100,000 to 150,000 clones detected, 70% to 90% appear once; the ten largest clones hold over 4.5%. Noted time point: blood 2 weeks post-SBRT. As to treatment: 15 Gy SBRT to primary tumor, nephrectomy 4 weeks later. Here the sequenced sample was blood, taken from a patient whose treatment included radiotherapy and nephrectomy. All receptors come from a woman aged 70-85 years with renal cell carcinoma.

This chain joins TRBV7-2 and TRBJ1-4; D gene unclear. The ends were cut back, 1 base at V and 8 bases at J, with 8 bases in the middle. The CDR3 runs 13 residues. The germline gives CDR1 SGHTA, CDR2 FQGNSA. The CDR3 sequence: CASSLGTAEKLFF. CDR3 nucleotides: TGTGCCAGCAGCTTAGGGACCGCCGAAAAACTGTTTTTT.

The chain joins TRBV6-6 to TRBJ2-1, with a tentative D call TRBD1 (6 bases). Trimming took off 5 bases at V and 9 bases at J, with 17 bases between the two ends. From germline, CDR1 is MNHNY and CDR2 SVGAGI (reference sequence). The CDR3 length is 14 residues. The CDR3: CASSRLQGEGEQFF. The CDR3 bases are TGTGCCAGCAGTAGACTACAGGGAGAGGGTGAGCAGTTCTTC.

The chain carries TRBV5-1 and TRBJ2-5, with TRBD1 as a possible D gene (6 bases). The germline CDR1 and CDR2 sequences are SGHRS and YFSETQ. The CDR3 runs 15 residues. Trimming cost V 0 bases and J 0 bases, with 9 bases left between them. CDR3: CASSLAGANQETQYF. CDR3 coding DNA: TGCGCCAGCAGCTTGGCAGGGGCTAACCAAGAGACCCAGTACTTC.

This clone has only a few counts. The rearrangement joins TRBV28 to TRBJ1-2; TRBD1 matches at 7 bases. This CDR3 has 14 residues. Germline-derived CDR1 and CDR2 are MDHEN and SYDVKM. Trimming took 7 bases from V and 8 from J; bases not matched to a gene: 13. This CDR3 is CASNLITGVGGYTF. The CDR3 DNA reads TGTGCCAGCAACTTAATTACAGGGGTTGGAGGCTACACCTTC.

The rearrangement joins TRBV25-1 to TRBJ2-2; 8 nucleotides line up with TRBD1. CDR1 and CDR2 from the germline V gene are MGHDK and SYGVNS. The V and J ends lost 2 bases and 5 bases, in that order; junction bases with no gene match: 7. The CDR3 length is 16 residues. The CDR3 reads CASSENTGGWTGELFF. The DNA of the CDR3 is TGTGCCAGCAGTGAAAACACAGGGGGATGGACCGGGGAGCTGTTTTTT. The whole variable domain, filled in from reference TRBV25-1 and TRBJ2-2, reads EADIYQTPRYLVIGTGKKITLECSQTMGHDKMYWYQQDPGMELHLIHYSYGVNSTEKGDLSSESTVSRIRTEHFPLTLESARPSHTSQYLCASSENTGGWTGELFFGEGSRLTVL.

The gene calls are TRBV9 and TRBJ2-7; TRBD1 matches at 7 bases. The germline CDR1 and CDR2 sequences are SGDLS and YYNGEE. With V trimmed by 0 bases and J by 3 bases, 9 bases remained unmatched. This CDR3 contains 16 residues. CDR3 loop: CASSVEARGRIYEQYF. The CDR3 region has the DNA TGTGCCAGCAGCGTAGAGGCGAGGGGGCGTATCTACGAGCAGTACTTC. Full variable domain (rest looked up from reference TRBV9 and TRBJ2-7): DSGVTQTPKHLITATGQRVTLRCSPRSGDLSVYWYQQSLDQGLQFLIQYYNGEERAKGNILERFSAQQFPDLHSELNLSSLELGDSALYFCASSVEARGRIYEQYFGPGTRLTVT.

The rearrangement uses TRBV9 and TRBJ2-3; 14 positions agree with TRBD2. Per the germline V gene, CDR1 is SGDLS and CDR2 is YYNGEE. With V trimmed by 2 bases and J by 4 bases, 3 bases remained unmatched. The CDR3 spans 16 residues. CDR3 DNA: TGTGCCAGCAGCGTCGGACTAGCGGGGGGATCAGATACGCAGTATTTT. It specifies CASSVGLAGGSDTQYF.

This sequence joins TRBV6-1 and TRBJ1-2; D is possibly TRBD1 (6 bases). Germline values: CDR1 MNHNS, CDR2 SASEGT. The CDR3 is 14 residues long. Trimming shortened V by 6 bases and J by 0 bases, and 11 bases separated the two germline ends. The DNA of the CDR3 is TGTGCCAGCAGAAGACAGGCGACTAACTATGGCTACACCTTC. Its translation: CASRRQATNYGYTF.

This sequence joins TRBV9 and TRBJ2-3, with TRBD1 identical over 10 bases. This CDR3 is built from 15 residues. Germline V lookup: CDR1 SGDLS, CDR2 YYNGEE. J gave up 8 bases and V 2 bases, and 8 bases lay outside the gene matches. The CDR3: CASSVITGTGVTQYF. For the CDR3, the DNA is TGTGCCAGCAGCGTTATTACCGGGACAGGGGTTACGCAGTATTTT.

The V gene is TRBV5-6, the J gene TRBJ2-7, with D perhaps TRBD1 (5 bases). Germline lookup yields CDR1 SGHDT and CDR2 YYEEEE. This CDR3 contains 17 residues. The germline V and J ends were trimmed by 0 bases and 4 bases, with 20 bases remaining between them. The CDR3 region has the DNA TGTGCCAGCAGCTTGGCCGCAGGGCAAGCACTTCAATACGAGCAGTACTTC. Its translation is CASSLAAGQALQYEQYF.

This clone has just a few counts. The chain combines TRBV2 with TRBJ1-6, with D unresolved. V was clipped by 7 bases and J by 7 bases, with 11 bases between them. CDR3 length equals 13 residues. Germline assignment: CDR1 SNHLY and CDR2 FYNNEI. In DNA, the CDR3 is TGTGCCAGCAAGGCGGACGGGAATTCACCCCTCCACTTT. Translated, it gives CASKADGNSPLHF. Together with reference TRBV2 and TRBJ1-6, the CDR3 gives the full variable domain: EPEVTQTPSHQVTQMGQEVILRCVPISNHLYFYWYRQILGQKVEFLVSFYNNEISEKSEIFDDQFSVERPDGSNFTLKIRSTKLEDSAMYFCASKADGNSPLHFGNGTRLTVT.

The V call is TRBV4-2, the J call TRBJ1-4; D is undetermined. Germline V gene lookup returns CDR1 LGHNA and CDR2 YNFKEQ. The CDR3 runs to 15 residues. The V and J ends lost 2 bases and 5 bases respectively, with 12 bases between them. The CDR3 reads CASSQFTDENEKLFF. CDR3 nucleotide sequence: TGTGCCAGCAGCCAATTTACAGACGAAAATGAAAAACTGTTTTTT.

The V call is TRBV29-1, the J call TRBJ2-1; 9 positions agree with TRBD1. This CDR3 has 14 residues. Germline assignment: CDR1 SQVTM and CDR2 ANQGSEA. The J segment lost 8 bases and the V segment lost 2 bases, leaving 7 bases of the junction unmatched. The CDR3 nucleotides read TGCAGCGTTGAACAGGGACAGGGAGGGCATGAGCAGTTCTTC. Its translation: CSVEQGQGGHEQFF.

The J gene is TRBJ2-7, the V gene TRBV13; D unresolved. Per the germline V gene, CDR1 is PRHDT and CDR2 is FYEKMQ (reference sequence). CDR3 length: 15 residues. Trimming stripped 5 bases from V and 0 bases from J, with 14 bases between. In DNA, the CDR3 is TGTGCCAGCAGCGACCGGACGGTAAGCTCCTACGAGCAGTACTTC. Amino acids: CASSDRTVSSYEQYF. The variable domain in full, completed from reference TRBV13 and TRBJ2-7, reads AAGVIQSPRHLIKEKRETATLKCYPIPRHDTVYWYQQGPGQDPQFLISFYEKMQSDKGSIPDRFSAQQFSDYHSELNMSSLELGDSALYFCASSDRTVSSYEQYFGPGTRLTVT.

The gene calls are TRBV19 and TRBJ1-5; D is uncertain. The length of the CDR3 is 14 residues. The ends were cut back, 2 bases at V and 3 bases at J, with 8 bases in the middle. Germline V gene sequence: CDR1 LNHDA, CDR2 SQIVND (reference sequence). CDR3 bases: TGTGCCAGTAGTATAAAAGCGTTCAATCAGCCCCAGCATTTT. It is translated as CASSIKAFNQPQHF.

The chain carries TRBV27 and TRBJ1-6; D is unclear. Germline CDR1 MNHEY, CDR2 SMNVEV (reference sequence). V shed 6 bases and J shed 13 bases, with 13 bases lying between them. The CDR3 has 12 residues. The chain's CDR3 is CASSPRSGPLHF. CDR3 nucleotides: TGTGCCAGCAGCCCCCGGTCCGGGCCCCTCCACTTT.

The CDR3: CSVPGTGDIQYF. The CDR3, as DNA: TGCAGCGTTCCCGGGACAGGGGACATTCAGTACTTC. This chain joins TRBV29-1 and TRBJ2-4, with 10 bases identical to TRBD1. V shed 5 bases and J 8 bases; nucleotides not matched to a gene: 3. CDR1 is SQVTM and CDR2 is ANQGSEA in the germline V gene. This CDR3 region has 12 residues. The whole variable domain, remainder taken from reference TRBV29-1 and TRBJ2-4, is SAVISQKPSRDICQRGTSLTIQCQVDSQVTMMFWYRQQPGQSLTLIATANQGSEATYESGFVIDKFPISRPNLTFSTLTVSNMSPEDSSIYLCSVPGTGDIQYFGAGTRLSVL.

The chain combines TRBV5-4 with TRBJ2-4, with 8 bases matching TRBD2. The CDR3 has 17 amino acids. V lost 2 bases and J lost 4; bases outside the gene matches: 11. Germline V lookup: CDR1 SGHNT, CDR2 YYREEE (reference sequence). This CDR3 reads CASSLASGGGLKNIQYF. The CDR3 DNA reads as TGTGCCAGCAGCTTAGCCTCTGGCGGGGGGCTGAAAAACATTCAGTACTTC.

The chain recombines TRBV11-3 with TRBJ2-3; D is possibly TRBD1 (6 bases). V lost 5 bases and J lost 3, with 9 bases in between. The CDR3 runs 13 residues. CDR1 and CDR2 from the germline V gene are SGHNT and YENEEA. CDR3 DNA: TGTGCCAGCAGCCACGACAGGACAGATACGCAGTATTTT. Protein sequence: CASSHDRTDTQYF.

This chain uses TRBV4-3 with TRBJ1-1; unclear D gene. CDR1 is LGHNA, CDR2 YSLEER, per germline. The CDR3 has 13 residues. V lost 2 bases, J lost 5 bases, and 9 bases lay in between. The CDR3 reads CASSQIYGTEAFF. The CDR3 region has the DNA TGCGCCAGCAGCCAAATATACGGGACTGAAGCTTTCTTT.

V usage is TRBV28 and J usage is TRBJ2-2; 9 bases map to TRBD1. Germline lookup yields CDR1 MDHEN and CDR2 SYDVKM. CDR3 length: 16 amino acids. V gave up 7 bases and J gave up 4 bases; unmatched junction bases: 10. The CDR3 DNA reads as TGTGCCAGCACCCCCCCCGGGACAGGGCCCACCGGGGAGCTGTTTTTT. Its translation is CASTPPGTGPTGELFF.

The gene calls are TRBV7-3 and TRBJ2-2, with D possibly being TRBD1 or TRBD2 (6 bases each). Trimming pared 8 bases from V and 0 bases from J, leaving 22 bases between. The CDR3 has 18 amino acids. Germline CDR1 reads SGHTA; CDR2 reads FQGTGA. CDR3 sequence reads: CASCTLQLGGPNTGELFF. DNA of the CDR3: TGTGCCAGCTGTACCCTACAGTTGGGGGGCCCGAACACCGGGGAGCTGTTTTTT.

The chain joins TRBV11-3 to TRBJ2-2; D is ambiguous. The V end lost 5 bases, the J end lost 6 bases, and 7 bases lay between the germline ends. The CDR3 loop spans 12 amino acids. CDR1 and CDR2 (germline): SGHNT, YENEEA. CDR3 protein: CASSAAAGELFF. CDR3 nucleotide sequence: TGTGCCAGCAGCGCTGCAGCCGGGGAGCTGTTTTTT.